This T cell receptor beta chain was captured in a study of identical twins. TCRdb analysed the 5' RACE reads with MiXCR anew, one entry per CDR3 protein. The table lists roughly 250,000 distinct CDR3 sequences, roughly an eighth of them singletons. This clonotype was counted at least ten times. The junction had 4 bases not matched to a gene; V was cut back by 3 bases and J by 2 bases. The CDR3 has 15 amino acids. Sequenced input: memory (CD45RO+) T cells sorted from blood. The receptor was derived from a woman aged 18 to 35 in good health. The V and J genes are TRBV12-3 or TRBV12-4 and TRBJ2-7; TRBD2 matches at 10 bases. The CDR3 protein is CASSFRTSGTYEQYF. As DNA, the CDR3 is TGTGCCAGCAGTTTTCGGACTAGCGGAACCTACGAGCAGTACTTC.